This is a list of T cell receptor beta chains from one sample in a study of T cells after yellow fever vaccination. TCRdb fed the 5' RACE reads into MiXCR, producing one record per CDR3 protein. The table lists about 160,000 distinct CDR3 sequences, approximately 6.8% of them singletons. The input for sequencing was CD4+ T cells sorted from PBMCs, taken about 5 days after the first yellow fever vaccination. The origin of the receptors is a man aged 18 to 29 who received the YFV17D yellow fever vaccine. The CDR3 runs from the conserved cysteine through the conserved F or W. A D gene is named only where the DNA matches it firmly.

V gene	J gene	D gene	CDR3 protein
TRBV27	TRBJ2-5	.	CASSLSLAVETQYF
TRBV5-1	TRBJ2-3	TRBD2	CASSPGLANTDTQYF
TRBV4-3	TRBJ2-3	.	CASSQSPGHSTDTQYF
TRBV12-3/TRBV12-4	TRBJ1-5	.	CASSLDGRVSNQPQHF
TRBV20-1	TRBJ1-1	.	CSARKGGAEAFF
TRBV18	TRBJ2-3	TRBD2	CASSPGLAGGLGTDTQYF
TRBV5-4	TRBJ2-1	.	CASSLLTTVKEQFF
TRBV20-1	TRBJ1-5	.	CSAHPLGGEQPQHF
TRBV6-1	TRBJ1-1	.	CASSAQGMNTEAFF
TRBV12-3/TRBV12-4	TRBJ2-1	.	CASSTGGSYNEQFF
TRBV6-5	TRBJ2-1	.	CASSYSKSYFLNEQFF
TRBV7-2	TRBJ2-7	.	CASSLRPLGDEQYF
TRBV20-1	TRBJ2-1	TRBD2	CSAMGLAVDNEQFF
TRBV11-2	TRBJ2-2	.	CASSRTSSNTGELFF
TRBV28	TRBJ2-3	.	CASSFEASTDTQYF
TRBV19	TRBJ1-2	.	CASSILQGHGYTF
TRBV12-3/TRBV12-4	TRBJ1-2	.	CASSLASANYGYTF